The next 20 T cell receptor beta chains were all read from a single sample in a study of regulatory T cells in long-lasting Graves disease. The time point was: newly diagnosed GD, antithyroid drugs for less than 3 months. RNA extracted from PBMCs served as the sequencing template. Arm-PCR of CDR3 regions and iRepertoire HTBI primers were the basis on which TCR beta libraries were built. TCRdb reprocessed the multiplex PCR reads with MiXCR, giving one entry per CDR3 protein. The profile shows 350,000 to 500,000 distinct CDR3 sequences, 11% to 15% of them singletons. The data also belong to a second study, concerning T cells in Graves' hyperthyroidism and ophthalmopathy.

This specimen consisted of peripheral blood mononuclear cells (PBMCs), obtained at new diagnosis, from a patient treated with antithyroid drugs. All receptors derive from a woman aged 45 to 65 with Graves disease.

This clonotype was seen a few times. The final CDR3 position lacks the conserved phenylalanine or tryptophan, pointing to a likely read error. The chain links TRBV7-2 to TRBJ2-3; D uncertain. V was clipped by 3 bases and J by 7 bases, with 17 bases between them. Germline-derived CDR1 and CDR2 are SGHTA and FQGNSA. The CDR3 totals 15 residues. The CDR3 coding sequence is TGTGCCAGCAGCTTGCCTAGAACCGATATGAATACGCAGTATTCT. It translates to CASSLPRTDMNTQYS.

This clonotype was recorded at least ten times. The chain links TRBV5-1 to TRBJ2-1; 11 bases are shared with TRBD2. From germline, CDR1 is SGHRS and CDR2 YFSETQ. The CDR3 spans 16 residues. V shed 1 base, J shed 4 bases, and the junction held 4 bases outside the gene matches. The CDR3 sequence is CASSLLTSGKYNEQFF. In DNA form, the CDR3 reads TGCGCCAGCAGCTTGCTGACTAGCGGGAAGTACAATGAGCAGTTCTTC. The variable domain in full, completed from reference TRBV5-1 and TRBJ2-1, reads KAGVTQTPRYLIKTRGQQVTLSCSPISGHRSVSWYQQTPGQGLQFLFEYFSETQRNKGNFPGRFSGRQFSNSRSEMNVSTLELGDSALYLCASSLLTSGKYNEQFFGPGTRLTVL.

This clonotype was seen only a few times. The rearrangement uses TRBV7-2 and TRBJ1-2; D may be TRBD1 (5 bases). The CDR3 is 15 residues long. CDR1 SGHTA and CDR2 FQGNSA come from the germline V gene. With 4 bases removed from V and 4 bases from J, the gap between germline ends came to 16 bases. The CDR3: CASSSRRRDSYGYTF. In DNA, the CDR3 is TGTGCCAGCAGCTCGCGAAGAAGAGACAGCTATGGCTACACCTTC.

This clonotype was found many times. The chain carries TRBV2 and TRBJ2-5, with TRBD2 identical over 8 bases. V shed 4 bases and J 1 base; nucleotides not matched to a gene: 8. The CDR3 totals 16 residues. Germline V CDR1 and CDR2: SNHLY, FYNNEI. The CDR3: CASSVQELAVQETQYF. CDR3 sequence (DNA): TGTGCCAGCAGTGTCCAGGAACTAGCGGTCCAAGAGACCCAGTACTTC.

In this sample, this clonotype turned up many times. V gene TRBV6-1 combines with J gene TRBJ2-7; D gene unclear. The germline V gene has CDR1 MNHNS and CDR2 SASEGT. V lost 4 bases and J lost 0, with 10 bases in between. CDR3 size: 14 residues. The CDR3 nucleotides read TGTGCCAGCAGTGTCGCAGGTCTCTCCTACGAGCAGTACTTC. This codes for CASSVAGLSYEQYF.

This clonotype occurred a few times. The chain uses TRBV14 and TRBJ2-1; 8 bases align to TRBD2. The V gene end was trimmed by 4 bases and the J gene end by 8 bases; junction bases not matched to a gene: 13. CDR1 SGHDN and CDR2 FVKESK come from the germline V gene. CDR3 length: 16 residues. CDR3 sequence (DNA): TGTGCCAGCAGCCCCCTGGGAGCGGGAGCGTTGGATGAGCAGTTCTTC. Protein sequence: CASSPLGAGALDEQFF.

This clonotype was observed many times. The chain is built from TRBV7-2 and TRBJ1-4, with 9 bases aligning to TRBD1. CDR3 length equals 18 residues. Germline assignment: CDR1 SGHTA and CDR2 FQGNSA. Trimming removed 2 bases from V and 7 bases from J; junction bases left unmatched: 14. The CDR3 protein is CASSLITFRGQGSEKLFF. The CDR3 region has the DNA TGTGCCAGCAGCTTAATTACTTTCCGGGGACAGGGTAGTGAAAAACTGTTTTTT.

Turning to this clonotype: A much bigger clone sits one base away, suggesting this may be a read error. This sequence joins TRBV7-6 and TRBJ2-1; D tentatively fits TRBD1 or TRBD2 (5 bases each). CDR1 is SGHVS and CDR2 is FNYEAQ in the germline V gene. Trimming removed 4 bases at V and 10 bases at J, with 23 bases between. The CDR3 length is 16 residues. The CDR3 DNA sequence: TGTGCCAGCAGCTCCCTCGCTGGGGGAACGACCTACGAGCAGTTCTTC. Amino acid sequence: CASSSLAGGTTYEQFF.

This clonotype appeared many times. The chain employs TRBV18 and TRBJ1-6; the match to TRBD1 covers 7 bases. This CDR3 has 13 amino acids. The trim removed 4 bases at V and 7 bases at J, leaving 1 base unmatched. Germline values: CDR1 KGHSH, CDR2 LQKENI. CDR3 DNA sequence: TGTGCCAGCTCACAGGACAGGAATTCACCCCTCCACTTT. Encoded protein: CASSQDRNSPLHF.

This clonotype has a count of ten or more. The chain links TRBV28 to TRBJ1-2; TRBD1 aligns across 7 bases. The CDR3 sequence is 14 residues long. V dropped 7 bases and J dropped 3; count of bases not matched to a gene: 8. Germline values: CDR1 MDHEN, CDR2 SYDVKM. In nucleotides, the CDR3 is TGTGCCAGCAAGGGGGCAGGGGGTCACTATGGCTACACCTTC. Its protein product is CASKGAGGHYGYTF.

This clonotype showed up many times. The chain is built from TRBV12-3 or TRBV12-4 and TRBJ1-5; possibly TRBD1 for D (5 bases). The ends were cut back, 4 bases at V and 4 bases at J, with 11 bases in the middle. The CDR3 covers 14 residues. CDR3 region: CASSSRQTNQPQHF. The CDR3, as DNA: TGTGCCAGCAGTTCCCGACAGACTAATCAGCCCCAGCATTTT.

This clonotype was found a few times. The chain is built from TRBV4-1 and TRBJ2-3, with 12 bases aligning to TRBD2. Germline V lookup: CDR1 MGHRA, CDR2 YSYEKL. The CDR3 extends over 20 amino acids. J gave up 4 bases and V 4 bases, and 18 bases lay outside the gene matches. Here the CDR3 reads CASSPRTSGIGSIFSDTQYF. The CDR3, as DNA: TGCGCCAGCAGCCCCCGGACTAGCGGGATAGGATCGATTTTTTCAGATACGCAGTATTTT.

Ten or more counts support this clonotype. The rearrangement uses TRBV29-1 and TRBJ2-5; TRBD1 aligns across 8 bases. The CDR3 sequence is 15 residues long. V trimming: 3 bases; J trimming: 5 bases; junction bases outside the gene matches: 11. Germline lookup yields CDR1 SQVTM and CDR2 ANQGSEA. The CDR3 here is CSVDYQGARVETQYF. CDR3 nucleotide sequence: TGCAGCGTTGATTATCAGGGGGCGCGGGTGGAGACCCAGTACTTC.

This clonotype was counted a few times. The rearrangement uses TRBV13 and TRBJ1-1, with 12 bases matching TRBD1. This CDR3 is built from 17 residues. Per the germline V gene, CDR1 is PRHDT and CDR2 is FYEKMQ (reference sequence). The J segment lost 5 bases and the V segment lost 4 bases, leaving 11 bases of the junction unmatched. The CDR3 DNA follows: TGTGCCAGCAGCTCCGTAGGGGACAGGGGGCTTCGGACTGAAGCTTTCTTT. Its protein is CASSSVGDRGLRTEAFF.

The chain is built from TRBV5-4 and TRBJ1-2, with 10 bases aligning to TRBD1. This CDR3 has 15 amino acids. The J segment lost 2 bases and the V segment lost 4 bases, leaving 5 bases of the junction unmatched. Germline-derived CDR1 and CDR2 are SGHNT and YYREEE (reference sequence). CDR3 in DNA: TGTGCCAGCAGCGATCGACAGGGGGCGAACTATGGCTACACCTTC. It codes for CASSDRQGANYGYTF.

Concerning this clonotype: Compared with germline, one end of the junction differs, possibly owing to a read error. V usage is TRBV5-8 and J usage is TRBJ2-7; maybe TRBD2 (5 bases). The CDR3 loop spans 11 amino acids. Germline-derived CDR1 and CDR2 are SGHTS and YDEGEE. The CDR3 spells CASSFLVRRDF. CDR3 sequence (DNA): TGTGCCAGCAGCTTTTTAGTGAGGCGGGACTTC.

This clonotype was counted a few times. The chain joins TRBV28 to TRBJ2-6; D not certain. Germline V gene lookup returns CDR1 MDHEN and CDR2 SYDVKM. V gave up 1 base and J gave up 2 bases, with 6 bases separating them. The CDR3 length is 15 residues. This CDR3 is CASSLFSAGANVLTF. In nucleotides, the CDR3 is TGTGCCAGCAGTTTATTTTCGGCTGGGGCCAACGTCCTGACTTTC. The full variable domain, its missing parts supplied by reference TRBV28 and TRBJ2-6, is DVKVTQSSRYLVKRTGEKVFLECVQDMDHENMFWYRQDPGLGLRLIYFSYDVKMKEKGDIPEGYSVSREKKERFSLILESASTNQTSMYLCASSLFSAGANVLTFGAGSRLTVL.

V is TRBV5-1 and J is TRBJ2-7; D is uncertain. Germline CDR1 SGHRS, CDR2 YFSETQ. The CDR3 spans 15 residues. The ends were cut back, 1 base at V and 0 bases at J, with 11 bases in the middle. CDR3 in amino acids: CASSLTPVSSYEQYF. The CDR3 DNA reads TGCGCCAGCAGCTTGACTCCCGTAAGCTCCTACGAGCAGTACTTC. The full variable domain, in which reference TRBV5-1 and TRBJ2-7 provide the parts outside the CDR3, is KAGVTQTPRYLIKTRGQQVTLSCSPISGHRSVSWYQQTPGQGLQFLFEYFSETQRNKGNFPGRFSGRQFSNSRSEMNVSTLELGDSALYLCASSLTPVSSYEQYFGPGTRLTVT.

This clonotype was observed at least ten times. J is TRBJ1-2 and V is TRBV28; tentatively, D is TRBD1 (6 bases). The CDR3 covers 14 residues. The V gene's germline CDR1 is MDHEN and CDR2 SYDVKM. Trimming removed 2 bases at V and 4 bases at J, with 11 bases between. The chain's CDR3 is CASSLGQSTYGYTF. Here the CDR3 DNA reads TGTGCCAGCAGTTTAGGACAGTCGACCTATGGCTACACCTTC.

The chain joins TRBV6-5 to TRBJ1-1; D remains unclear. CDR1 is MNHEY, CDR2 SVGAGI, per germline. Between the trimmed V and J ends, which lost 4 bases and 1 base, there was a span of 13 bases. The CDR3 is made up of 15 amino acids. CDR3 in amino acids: CASSSESESNTEAFF. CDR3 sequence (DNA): TGTGCCAGCAGTTCCGAATCAGAATCGAACACTGAAGCTTTCTTT.